This TCR beta chain was documented in a study of blood T cell repertoires in COVID-19. Study background: Collection of acute and convalescent COVID-19 samples took place in the United States, Italy and Spain. T cells, B-cell-depleted T cells, or PBMCs supplied cDNA or gDNA.

This clone was seen only a few times. The CDR3 consists of 13 residues. Germline CDR1 SNHLY, CDR2 FYNNEI. With 6 bases removed from V and 4 bases from J, the gap between germline ends came to 9 bases. Per the study methods: Reference gene primer amplification in the assay estimated nucleated cell counts. Generated by immunoSEQ multiplex PCR, the TCRdb table keeps only in-frame clones and is missing some. V and J calls and clone size are those listed in that table; D and trimming were worked out from the DNA. This table holds about 370,000 clones, about 90% found once. The chain has TRBV2 and TRBJ2-2; D gene uncertain. This TCR was recovered from a woman under 40 with COVID-19, enrolled during active disease. The sequencing sample was made of peripheral blood. CDR3 loop: CASRGTFTGELFF. The CDR3 DNA reads TGTGCCAGCAGGGGCACCTTCACCGGGGAGCTGTTTTTT.